This TCR beta chain appears in the sequencing data of a study of blood T cell repertoires in COVID-19. Study summary: Samples taken during acute and convalescent COVID-19 were collected in the United States, Italy and Spain. In each case, the material was cDNA or gDNA derived from T cells, B-cell-depleted T cells, or PBMCs.

In the authors' methods: Amplified reference gene primers provided the basis for estimating nucleated cell counts. This table comes from immunoSEQ multiplex PCR, and its TCRdb copy is limited to in-frame clones, with some not included. V and J calls and clone size are as listed in that table; D and trimming were resolved from the DNA. Found here are just under 45,000 clones, around nine tenths of them singletons; the top ten hold nearly 4%. The ends lost 1 base at V and 0 bases at J; junction bases unmatched: 1. The CDR3 contains 15 residues. Germline-derived CDR1 and CDR2 are SGHRS and YFSETQ. During active infection, Seattle patients enrolled and were then monitored through disease.

The sample was peripheral blood. The receptor was derived from a middle-aged man with COVID-19, enrolled during active disease. The chain couples TRBV5-1 to TRBJ2-1, with 7 bases identical to TRBD2. The CDR3 is CASSLTGGSYNEQFF. The CDR3 region has the DNA TGCGCCAGCAGCTTGACGGGGGGCTCCTACAATGAGCAGTTCTTC.